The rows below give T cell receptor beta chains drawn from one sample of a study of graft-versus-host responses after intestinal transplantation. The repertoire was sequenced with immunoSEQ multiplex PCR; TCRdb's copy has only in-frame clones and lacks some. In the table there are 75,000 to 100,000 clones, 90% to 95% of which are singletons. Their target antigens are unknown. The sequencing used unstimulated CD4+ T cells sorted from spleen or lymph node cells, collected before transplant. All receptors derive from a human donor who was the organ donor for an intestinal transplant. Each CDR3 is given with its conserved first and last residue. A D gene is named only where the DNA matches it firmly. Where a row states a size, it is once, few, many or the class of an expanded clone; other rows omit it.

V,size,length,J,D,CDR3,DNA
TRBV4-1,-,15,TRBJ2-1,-,CASSQSSALTNEQFF,TGCGCCAGCAGCCAATCCAGCGCCCTTACCAATGAGCAGTTCTTC
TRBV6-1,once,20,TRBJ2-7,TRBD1,CASSEYGAAPTGVYRYEQYF,TGTGCCAGCAGTGAATATGGGGCGGCACCGACAGGGGTATATCGCTACGAGCAGTACTTC
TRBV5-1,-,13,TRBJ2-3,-,CASKFSGTDTQYF,TGCGCCAGCAAATTTAGTGGTACAGATACGCAGTATTTT
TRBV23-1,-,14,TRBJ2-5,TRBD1,CASILQGTQETQYF,TGCGCCAGCATCCTACAGGGGACACAAGAGACCCAGTACTTC
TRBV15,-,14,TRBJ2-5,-,CATSRDIQQETQYF,TGTGCCACCTCCCGGGACATCCAACAAGAGACCCAGTACTTC
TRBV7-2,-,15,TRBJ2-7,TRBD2,CASSPRTSVSYEQYF,TGTGCCAGCAGCCCGCGGACTAGCGTCTCCTACGAGCAGTACTTC
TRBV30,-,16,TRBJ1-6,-,CAQRDRRRPINSPLHF,TGTGCCCAAAGAGACAGGCGACGCCCCATTAATTCACCCCTCCACTTT
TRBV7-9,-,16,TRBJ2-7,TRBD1,CASSLTMTGGTYEQYF,TGTGCCAGCAGCTTGACAATGACAGGGGGGACCTACGAGCAGTACTTC
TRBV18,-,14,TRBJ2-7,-,CASSKTGLSYEQYF,TGTGCCAGCTCCAAGACAGGTCTGTCCTACGAGCAGTACTTC
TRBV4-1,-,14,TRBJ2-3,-,CASSQRSFTDTQYF,TGCGCCAGCAGCCAGAGGTCATTCACAGATACGCAGTATTTT
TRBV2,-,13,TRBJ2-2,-,CASLGTAGGELFF,TGTGCCAGCCTCGGGACAGCGGGCGGGGAGCTGTTTTTT
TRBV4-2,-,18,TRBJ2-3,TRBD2,CASSQDWRTSGVTDTQYF,TGTGCCAGCAGCCAAGATTGGAGGACTAGCGGGGTCACAGATACGCAGTATTTT
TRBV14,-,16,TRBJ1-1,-,CASSQDFGRVGTEAFF,TGTGCCAGCAGCCAAGACTTCGGCAGGGTGGGCACTGAAGCTTTCTTT
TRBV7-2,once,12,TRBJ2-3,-,CASSPYTDTQYF,TGTGCCAGCAGCCCCTATACAGATACGCAGTATTTT
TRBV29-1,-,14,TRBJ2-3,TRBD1,CSVGPGQGRDTQYF,TGCAGCGTAGGGCCGGGACAGGGCCGGGATACGCAGTATTTT
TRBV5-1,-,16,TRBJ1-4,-,CASSPVAGRTNEKLFF,TGCGCCAGCAGCCCCGTTGCGGGTCGAACTAATGAAAAACTGTTTTTT